The text below deals with one T cell receptor beta chain. Its antigen is not known. Gene names are the mouse ones. The read finishes 1 residue shy of the CDR3 end, and the germline J gene is used to complete it. The time point denotes: mouse harvest day 14 after allogeneic transplant. Mouse grafts combined 10^7 T-cell-depleted bone marrow cells with 10^6 splenic CD5+ T cells. This mouse GVHD model was MHC-mismatched B6 to BALB/c, profiled day 7 or 14. Germline V CDR1 and CDR2: KGHPV, FQNQEV (reference sequence). The V end lost 2 bases, the J end lost 1 base, and 5 bases lay between the germline ends. CDR3 length: 13 amino acids. The sample is drawn from a study of tissue T cells after allogeneic stem cell transplantation. TCRbeta CDR3 was sequenced at survey depth with template counts. Method: immunoSEQ multiplex PCR; TCRdb's copy keeps in-frame clones and lacks some. The sample gives thousands of clones, 50% of which show up once; around 21% is in the top ten.

Study-wide findings and caveats: The study did not identify alloreactive or antigen-specific tissue TCRs, and some clones might be persisting host cells. Few T cell clones were shared across patients, but motif clusters showed tissue-specific shared signatures.

This sequence joins TRBV26 and TRBJ1-1; no clear D. The sequencing sample was made of gut tissue. The sequence was obtained from a female BALB/c mouse given C57BL/6 T cells with graft-versus-host disease after an allogeneic hematopoietic cell transplant. The sequenced CDR3 bases are TGTGCCAGCAGTCTGGAGGGGAACACAGAAGTCTTC. This translates into CASSLEGNTEVF. The whole CDR3 sequence reads CASSLEGNTEVFF.